These 20 T cell receptor beta chains originate from one sample sequenced in a study of blood T cells in healthy people across ages. Primers used in a second PCR of about 7 to 12 cycles were a sample-barcoded 5' primer and a J-beta primer mix. TCRdb re-derived calls from the 5' RACE reads in MiXCR, one entry per CDR3 protein. The sample contains 550,000 to 800,000 distinct CDR3 sequences, roughly 32% of which appear only once. The sequencing sample was made of blood. These receptors all stem from a woman over 75 in good health.

This clonotype has a count of ten or more. The gene calls are TRBV10-3 and TRBJ2-1, with D uncertain. Germline V gene lookup returns CDR1 ENHRY and CDR2 SYGVKD. The CDR3 has 14 residues. The V end was cut by 6 bases, the J end by 8 bases, with 17 bases between. CDR3 region: CAISENPRLDEQFF. The CDR3 DNA reads TGTGCCATCAGCGAAAACCCTCGGTTAGATGAGCAGTTCTTC.

This clonotype was counted at least ten times. The genes are TRBV27 and TRBJ1-5, with 8 bases fitting TRBD1. Germline V lookup: CDR1 MNHEY, CDR2 SMNVEV (reference sequence). The CDR3 spans 15 residues. The V and J ends lost 5 bases and 6 bases, in that order; junction bases with no gene match: 9. The CDR3 here is CASSRTGGRGQPQHF. CDR3 nucleotide sequence: TGTGCCAGCAGTCGTACAGGGGGACGAGGTCAGCCCCAGCATTTT.

With regard to this clonotype: This may be a read error, as it is one base from a much larger clone. This rearrangement joins TRBV11-2 to TRBJ2-6, with D possibly TRBD1 on 5 matching bases. Germline V gives CDR1 SGHAT, CDR2 FQNNGV. This CDR3 contains 16 residues. CDR3 DNA: TGTGCCAGCAGCTTAGTTATATTTTCTGGGGCCAACGTCCGGACTTTC. Encoded protein: CASSLVIFSGANVRTF.

A word on this clonotype: At one boundary the junction diverges from the germline segment, which might be a read error. The chain combines TRBV20-1 with TRBJ2-5; 12 bases fit TRBD2. The assigned J gene may be wrong: the sequence end matches TRBJ2-1 better. Germline-derived CDR1 and CDR2 are DFQATT and SNEGSKA (reference sequence). The CDR3 has 15 residues. CDR3 bases: TGCAATGCTAGAAGAGGGACTAGCGGGCAAGAGACCCAGTTCTTC. It specifies CNARRGTSGQETQFF.

This chain uses TRBV10-3 with TRBJ2-3; perhaps TRBD1 as D (5 bases). V dropped 5 bases and J dropped 2 bases, with 11 bases sitting between them. The CDR3 sequence is 14 residues long. The germline V gene encodes CDR1 ENHRY and CDR2 SYGVKD. CDR3 protein: CAISPDRTTDTQYF. The CDR3 coding sequence is TGTGCCATCAGTCCTGACAGAACCACAGATACGCAGTATTTT.

The V call is TRBV6-5, the J call TRBJ2-7; TRBD1 agrees at 9 bases. CDR1 is MNHEY and CDR2 is SVGAGI in the germline V gene. The CDR3 length is 16 residues. Trimming cost V 6 bases and J 0 bases; bases outside gene matches: 9. CDR3 bases: TGTGCCAGCAGCCGGGACAGGGTTATTGGCTCCTACGAGCAGTACTTC. It specifies CASSRDRVIGSYEQYF.

The genes are TRBV18 and TRBJ1-5; a weak D match, TRBD1 (6 bases). The length of the CDR3 is 15 residues. V was cut by 4 bases and J by 1 base, with 11 bases left in between. Germline assignment: CDR1 KGHSH and CDR2 LQKENI. The CDR3 DNA sequence: TGTGCCAGCTCACACGGGACATCAAGCAATCAGCCCCAGCATTTT. Translation gives CASSHGTSSNQPQHF. The variable domain in full, completed from reference TRBV18 and TRBJ1-5, reads NAGVMQNPRHLVRRRGQEARLRCSPMKGHSHVYWYRQLPEEGLKFMVYLQKENIIDESGMPKERFSAEFPKEGPSILRIQQVVRGDSAAYFCASSHGTSSNQPQHFGDGTRLSIL.

This clonotype was recorded at least ten times. V gene TRBV14 combines with J gene TRBJ2-4, with 11 bases identical to TRBD2. The CDR3 is 18 amino acids. The V and J ends lost 5 bases and 1 base, in that order; junction bases with no gene match: 10. Germline values: CDR1 SGHDN, CDR2 FVKESK. The CDR3 coding sequence is TGTGCCAGCAGCAGCCGTAGCGGGGGGGCCGAGGCCAAAAACATTCAGTACTTC. Protein sequence: CASSSRSGGAEAKNIQYF.

Remarks on this clonotype: A much larger clone lies a single base off, so this may be a read error. V gene TRBV4-3 combines with J gene TRBJ2-1; tentatively, D is TRBD1 (6 bases). Germline CDR1 reads LGHNA; CDR2 reads YSLEER. The length of the CDR3 is 13 residues. Written as DNA, the CDR3 is TGCGTCAGCAGCCAAGTGGGGGCCAATGAGCAGTTCTTC. This gives the protein CVSSQVGANEQFF.

Remarks on this clonotype: Just one base apart from a much larger clone, this may be a read error. This chain links TRBV28 with TRBJ2-7; D gene unclear. Germline V lookup: CDR1 MDHEN, CDR2 SYDVKM. The CDR3 consists of 14 residues. V lost 7 bases and J 1 base, leaving 14 bases between the germline ends. CDR3 coding DNA: TGTGCCAGCACGAGGTGGCGGAAGTCCTACGAGCAGTACTTC. It specifies CASTRWRKSYEQYF.

This rearrangement joins TRBV5-6 to TRBJ1-5; no reliable D call. The CDR3 contains 15 residues. CDR1 is SGHDT, CDR2 YYEEEE, per germline. Between the trimmed V and J ends, which lost 1 base and 8 bases, there was a span of 16 bases. CDR3 DNA sequence: TGTGCCAGCAGCTTGCGTCTGGGCCGTGAAGAGCCCCAGCATTTT. Protein product: CASSLRLGREEPQHF.

The chain carries TRBV2 and TRBJ1-4; D not certain. The V gene's germline CDR1 is SNHLY and CDR2 FYNNEI. Trimming took off 5 bases at V and 0 bases at J, with 7 bases between the two ends. CDR3 length: 14 residues. The CDR3 here is CASSRSSTNEKLFF. CDR3 sequence (DNA): TGTGCCAGCAGTCGCTCCTCAACTAATGAAAAACTGTTTTTT.

There are many counts of this clonotype. V is TRBV20-1 and J is TRBJ2-3; no clear D gene. Germline CDR1 and CDR2: DFQATT and SNEGSKA (reference sequence). CDR3 length: 13 amino acids. The ends were cut back, 6 bases at V and 4 bases at J, with 14 bases in the middle. The CDR3 nucleotides read TGCAGTGCCGGAGAGGATGGTGCAGATACGCAGTATTTT. Its protein is CSAGEDGADTQYF.

This clonotype came up many times. V usage is TRBV15 and J usage is TRBJ2-7; TRBD2 aligns across 8 bases. V dropped 5 bases and J dropped 3; count of bases not matched to a gene: 9. The CDR3 is 15 amino acids. CDR1 LNHNV and CDR2 YYDKDF come from the germline V gene (reference sequence). This chain's CDR3 is CATSDPAGAGYEQYF. Here the CDR3 DNA reads TGTGCCACCAGCGATCCAGCGGGGGCTGGCTACGAGCAGTACTTC.

This clonotype was observed a single time. The CDR3 sequence is CASSVSGYPKNIQYF. CDR3 bases: TGTGCCAGCAGTGTGTCAGGGTATCCCAAAAACATTCAGTACTTC. This chain connects TRBV6-1 to TRBJ2-4; D is possibly TRBD1 (5 bases). Trimming stripped 4 bases from V and 2 bases from J, with 12 bases between. Looked up from germline, CDR1 is MNHNS and CDR2 is SASEGT. This CDR3 is built from 15 residues.

The sample holds many counts of this clonotype. V is TRBV6-6 and J is TRBJ2-1; 7 nucleotides match TRBD2. The CDR3 is 16 amino acids. V was pared by 2 bases and J by 0 bases, with 4 bases of the junction left unmatched. Germline V CDR1 and CDR2: MNHNY, SVGAGI (reference sequence). CDR3 residues: CASSYVGGGSYNEQFF. The CDR3 DNA reads as TGTGCCAGCAGTTACGTTGGGGGGGGCTCCTACAATGAGCAGTTCTTC.

The chain is built from TRBV7-2 and TRBJ1-6; D is undetermined. Germline lookup yields CDR1 SGHTA and CDR2 FQGNSA. V was clipped by 1 base and J by 9 bases, with 7 bases between them. The length of the CDR3 is 13 residues. CDR3 DNA: TGTGCCAGCAGCTTAGAAATTCGTTCACCCCTCCACTTT. It codes for CASSLEIRSPLHF.

This clonotype appeared a few times. The rearrangement uses TRBV7-9 and TRBJ1-4; D unresolved. CDR3 length: 14 residues. V lost 5 bases and J lost 5, with 12 bases in between. CDR1 is SEHNR and CDR2 is FQNEAQ in the germline V gene (reference sequence). The CDR3 sequence: CASSAVGPNEKLFF. The CDR3 DNA is TGTGCCAGCAGCGCCGTAGGGCCGAATGAAAAACTGTTTTTT. The full variable domain, completed using reference TRBV7-9 and TRBJ1-4, is DTGVSQNPRHKITKRGQNVTFRCDPISEHNRLYWYRQTLGQGPEFLTYFQNEAQLEKSRLLSDRFSAERPKGSFSTLEIQRTEQGDSAMYLCASSAVGPNEKLFFGSGTQLSVL.

This clonotype was seen ten or more times. The V and J genes are TRBV7-9 and TRBJ2-5; tentatively, D is TRBD1 (7 bases). V was shortened by 2 bases and J by 4 bases, with 11 bases between the two germline ends. The CDR3 sequence is 14 residues long. Per the germline V gene, CDR1 is SEHNR and CDR2 is FQNEAQ (reference sequence). The CDR3 DNA sequence: TGTGCCAGCAGCTTATTCCAGGGGGGAGAGACCCAGTACTTC. This translates into CASSLFQGGETQYF.

This clonotype was seen many times. The chain has TRBV9 and TRBJ1-5, with D unclear. Trimming took 4 bases from V and 3 from J, leaving 14 bases between them. This CDR3 has 15 residues. The germline V gene has CDR1 SGDLS and CDR2 YYNGEE. The CDR3 nucleotides read TGTGCCAGCAGCCCGATTCCGGGGAACAATCAGCCCCAGCATTTT. It codes for CASSPIPGNNQPQHF.